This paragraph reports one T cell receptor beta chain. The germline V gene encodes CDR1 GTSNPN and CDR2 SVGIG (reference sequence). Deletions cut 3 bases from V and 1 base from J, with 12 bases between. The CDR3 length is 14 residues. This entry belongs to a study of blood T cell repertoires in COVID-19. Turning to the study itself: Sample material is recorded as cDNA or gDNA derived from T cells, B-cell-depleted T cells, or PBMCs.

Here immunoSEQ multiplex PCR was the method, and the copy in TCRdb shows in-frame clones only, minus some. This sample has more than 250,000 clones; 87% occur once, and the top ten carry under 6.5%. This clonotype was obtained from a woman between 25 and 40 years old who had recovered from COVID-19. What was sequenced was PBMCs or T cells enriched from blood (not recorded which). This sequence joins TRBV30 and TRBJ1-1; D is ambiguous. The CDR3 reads CAWRKLRGNTEAFF. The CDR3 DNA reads TGTGCCTGGAGAAAGCTGCGGGGGAACACTGAAGCTTTCTTT. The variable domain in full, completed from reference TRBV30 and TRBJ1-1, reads SQTIHQWPATLVQPVGSPLSLECTVEGTSNPNLYWYRQAAGRGLQLLFYSVGIGQISSEVPQNLSASRPQDRQFILSSKKLLLSDSGFYLCAWRKLRGNTEAFFGQGTRLTVV.